A single sample is the source of the 10 T cell receptor beta chains below, sequenced in a study of T-cell memory formation after mild COVID-19. TCRdb used MiXCR to reprocess the 5' RACE reads, holding one entry per CDR3 protein. The sample shows roughly 150,000 distinct CDR3 sequences, more than 14% of them seen only once. The sequencing input was PBMCs or a T cell subset sorted from them (not recorded which). The receptors were gathered from an adult woman who had mild COVID-19 (a few samples of this study predate the infection). Cell type and time point are not known.

The rearrangement uses TRBV7-9 and TRBJ2-2; D tentatively reads TRBD1 or TRBD2 (6 bases each). There are 19 residues in the CDR3. The ends were cut back, 2 bases at V and 7 bases at J, with 26 bases in the middle. Germline values: CDR1 SEHNR, CDR2 FQNEAQ (reference sequence). The CDR3 here is CASSLRFPGAFEIGGELFF. DNA of the CDR3: TGTGCCAGCAGCTTACGTTTTCCGGGGGCGTTTGAAATTGGCGGGGAGCTGTTTTTT.

The table lists this clonotype with a few counts. The chain employs TRBV7-9 and TRBJ2-6; D ambiguous. CDR3 length: 15 amino acids. Trimming shortened V by 4 bases and J by 2 bases, and 9 bases separated the two germline ends. Germline values: CDR1 SEHNR, CDR2 FQNEAQ (reference sequence). CDR3 in DNA: TGTGCCAGCAGCTCAGACACGGCTGGGGCCAACGTCCTGACTTTC. This codes for CASSSDTAGANVLTF.

The J gene is TRBJ2-7, the V gene TRBV12-3 or TRBV12-4; tentatively, D is TRBD1 or TRBD2 (5 bases each). The CDR3 is 14 residues long. V was trimmed by 4 bases and J by 0 bases, leaving 10 bases between them. CDR3 bases: TGTGCCAGCAGTTCGGGACCGCTCTCCTACGAGCAGTACTTC. Protein product: CASSSGPLSYEQYF.

Ten or more counts support this clonotype. V is TRBV4-2 and J is TRBJ2-7, with D hard to call. In germline, CDR1 is LGHNA, CDR2 YNFKEQ. The CDR3 consists of 15 residues. The V end lost 0 bases, the J end lost 0 bases, and 9 bases lay between the germline ends. CDR3 DNA sequence: TGTGCCAGCAGCCAAGATCAGCTCAGCTCCTACGAGCAGTACTTC. Its translation: CASSQDQLSSYEQYF.

This clonotype was seen a single time. V is TRBV7-2 and J is TRBJ2-3; 12 bases map to TRBD2. The J segment lost 3 bases and the V segment lost 5 bases, leaving 9 bases of the junction unmatched. Germline V gene sequence: CDR1 SGHTA, CDR2 FQGNSA. This CDR3 spans 17 amino acids. This chain's CDR3 is CASSEARLAGVTDTQYF. The CDR3 region has the DNA TGTGCCAGCAGCGAAGCCCGACTAGCGGGGGTGACAGATACGCAGTATTTT.

This chain links TRBV12-3 or TRBV12-4 with TRBJ1-4; 12 bases fit TRBD1. Trimming took 3 bases from V and 7 from J; bases not matched to a gene: 6. The CDR3 runs to 16 residues. The CDR3 here is CASSLGTGGAGEKLFF. Here the CDR3 DNA reads TGTGCCAGCAGTTTGGGGACAGGGGGCGCGGGTGAAAAACTGTTTTTT.

The count of this clonotype is one. The rearrangement joins TRBV2 to TRBJ2-7; a weak D match, TRBD1 (5 bases). Germline V gene sequence: CDR1 SNHLY, CDR2 FYNNEI. V shed 5 bases and J shed 4 bases, with 18 bases lying between them. This CDR3 contains 15 residues. The CDR3 bases are TGTGCCAGCAGTAAATCGACAGTGGCCTCTTACGAGCAGTACTTC. Translated, it gives CASSKSTVASYEQYF.

The chain is built from TRBV25-1 and TRBJ1-2; no firm D call. Germline V CDR1 and CDR2: MGHDK, SYGVNS. Trimming left V 5 bases short and J 7 bases short, with 11 bases between. This CDR3 region has 12 residues. CDR3: CASSWGYGGYTF. Here the CDR3 DNA reads TGTGCCAGCAGTTGGGGATACGGTGGCTACACCTTC.

This clonotype was found a few times. Here the CDR3 omits its conserved ending phenylalanine or tryptophan, so a read error is the likely source. No DNA is shown, since the ends of the CDR3 on it are uncertain; the CDR3 is the one TCRdb lists. This rearrangement joins TRBV7-9 to TRBJ2-7; TRBD1, as called in the table, went unchecked against the DNA. The germline gives CDR1 SEHNR, CDR2 FQNEAQ (reference sequence). A total of 11 residues make up the CDR3, ends included. CDR3 residues: CASTYTGTGVI.

This chain joins TRBV2 and TRBJ2-2; D not certain. The CDR3 totals 17 residues. Germline V gene lookup returns CDR1 SNHLY and CDR2 FYNNEI. V lost 4 bases, J lost 4 bases, and 19 bases lay in between. CDR3 region: CASSGRAEARTTGELFF. CDR3 DNA sequence: TGTGCCAGCAGTGGACGGGCCGAGGCGCGAACCACCGGGGAGCTGTTTTTT.